The T cell receptor (beta chain) under discussion was sequenced for a study of shared clonotypes between healthy human individuals. Whole-study results and caveats: It was the few donors that limited the genetic and exposure-history diversity represented.

Of note for this clone: Its specificity is not known.

Several immunoSEQ plates received, in even portions, the genomic DNA of each subset. Some clones are missing from TCRdb's copy, which holds only in-frame ones; the method was immunoSEQ multiplex PCR. This sample has approximately 1,500,000 clones; approximately 98% occur once, and the top ten carry around 0.47%. Trimming took 11 bases from V and 4 from J, leaving 14 bases between them. CDR3 length: 13 amino acids. Germline-derived CDR1 and CDR2 are SEHNR and FQNEAQ (reference sequence). The sample comprised naive CD4+ T cells sorted from blood. Sample subset: CD45RA+ positively selected. V usage is TRBV7-9 and J usage is TRBJ2-2, with D perhaps TRBD2 (6 bases). The origin of this receptor is a man younger than 40 in good health. The CDR3 reads CAASGDGTGELFF. DNA for the CDR3: TGTGCCGCCTCGGGGGACGGCACCGGGGAGCTGTTTTTT.